The entry that follows covers one T cell receptor (beta chain) sequence. Its specificity is not known. These data originate in a study of T cell responses to AZD1222 COVID-19 vaccine. The CDR3 runs to 15 residues. The ends lost 10 bases at V and 2 bases at J; junction bases unmatched: 7. Per the germline V gene, CDR1 is SGHAT and CDR2 is FQNNGV. Sequencing used immunoSEQ multiplex PCR; TCRdb keeps in-frame clones, though not all of them. The repertoire holds under 70,000 clones, around 84% seen once, with less than 25% in the top ten. Findings and caveats of the study: Dominant CD4 TCR responses targeted spike regions 160-218 and 743-854. Spike-specific TCR breadth and depth were elevated following two AZD1222 doses. Clonal diversity was possibly underestimated, and the donors were mostly white British, with more females. Seropositive status at baseline applied to only five or six AZD1222 recipients.

The clonotype comes from an adult in good health. The gene calls are TRBV11-2 and TRBJ2-6; 8 nucleotides agree with TRBD1. The source was peripheral blood, collected on day 0 of AZD1222 vaccination. CDR3 nucleotide sequence: TGTGCCACCATTCAGGGGGCGGCTGGGGCCAACGTCCTGACTTTC. Amino acid sequence: CATIQGAAGANVLTF.